These 20 T cell receptor beta chains originate from one sample sequenced in a study of T cell repertoires in cytomegalovirus infection. In TCRdb, the reads were re-called with MiXCR into one record per CDR3 protein. The data contain 450,000 to 600,000 distinct CDR3 sequences, over 9% of them singletons. The sequenced sample consisted of PBMCs. The receptors shown here come from a human donor in good health (CMV status not recorded). Some clones in this sample may be carry-over from other donors' samples.

In this sample, this clonotype turned up many times. The chain joins TRBV12-3 or TRBV12-4 to TRBJ2-2; 11 nucleotides line up with TRBD2. Germline trimming cut 3 bases from V and 4 bases from J; bases unmatched to any gene: 4. The length of the CDR3 is 16 residues. The CDR3 loop reads CASSFASGGRTGELFF. As DNA, the CDR3 is TGTGCCAGCAGTTTTGCTAGCGGGGGGCGCACCGGGGAGCTGTTTTTT.

The chain combines TRBV30 with TRBJ2-3; 7 bases map to TRBD2. The CDR3 totals 14 residues. The germline gives CDR1 GTSNPN, CDR2 SVGIG (reference sequence). DNA of the CDR3: TGTGGGGTTGCCCGAGCGGGGACCACAGATACGCAGTATTTT. This sequence encodes CGVARAGTTDTQYF.

This clonotype was recorded a few times. The chain carries TRBV28 and TRBJ2-5; 10 nucleotides align to TRBD1. This CDR3 contains 18 residues. The V gene end was trimmed by 3 bases and the J gene end by 0 bases; junction bases not matched to a gene: 10. The germline gives CDR1 MDHEN, CDR2 SYDVKM. The CDR3 reads CASSFALLDRGYQETQYF. The CDR3 DNA reads as TGTGCCAGCAGTTTCGCCCTTTTGGACAGGGGGTACCAAGAGACCCAGTACTTC.

This clonotype came up many times. The CDR3 coding sequence is TGTGCCAGCAGTGAAGCGCGGCATGACGAGCAGTACTTC. This gives the protein CASSEARHDEQYF. The genes are TRBV6-1 and TRBJ2-7, with D unclear. Trimming cost V 0 bases and J 5 bases, with 8 bases left between them. CDR1 and CDR2 (germline): MNHNS, SASEGT. The CDR3 extends over 13 amino acids.

This clonotype was seen a few times. The chain links TRBV20-1 to TRBJ1-1, with D perhaps matching TRBD1 (5 bases). Trimming shortened V by 5 bases and J by 4 bases, and 17 bases separated the two germline ends. This CDR3 region has 14 residues. Germline V gene lookup returns CDR1 DFQATT and CDR2 SNEGSKA (reference sequence). The chain's CDR3 is CSAEAGAGGTEAFF. The CDR3 nucleotides are TGCAGTGCTGAGGCGGGAGCGGGGGGCACTGAAGCTTTCTTT.

Many counts were recorded for this clonotype. J is TRBJ2-2 and V is TRBV19, with D unclear. Germline CDR1 LNHDA, CDR2 SQIVND (reference sequence). V lost 3 bases and J 5 bases, leaving 10 bases between the germline ends. This CDR3 spans 14 amino acids. The CDR3 DNA sequence: TGTGCCAGTAGTATCAAGGGTTTGACCGGGGAGCTGTTTTTT. Translating gives CASSIKGLTGELFF.

The chain couples TRBV6-5 to TRBJ2-1; D gene unclear. The CDR3 length is 12 residues. V shed 6 bases and J shed 2 bases, with 5 bases lying between them. In germline, CDR1 is MNHEY, CDR2 SVGAGI. In nucleotides, the CDR3 is TGTGCCAGCAGGGCAACCTACAATGAGCAGTTCTTC. Protein: CASRATYNEQFF.

This clonotype was counted many times. The chain is built from TRBV7-9 and TRBJ1-2; perhaps TRBD1 as D (6 bases). Trimming stripped 2 bases from V and 2 bases from J, with 18 bases between. Germline CDR1 SEHNR, CDR2 FQNEAQ (reference sequence). This CDR3 spans 17 amino acids. CDR3 nucleotide sequence: TGTGCCAGCAGCTTACCCCCATCCGGGACACAGAACTATGGCTACACCTTC. Encoded protein: CASSLPPSGTQNYGYTF.

This clonotype was found many times. For the CDR3, the DNA is TGTGCCAGCAGTTTGGGCAGGATCTACGAGCAGTACTTC. Amino acid sequence: CASSLGRIYEQYF. V gene TRBV27 combines with J gene TRBJ2-7; D uncertain. Germline CDR1 and CDR2: MNHEY and SMNVEV (reference sequence). This CDR3 has 13 amino acids. V gave up 3 bases and J gave up 3 bases, with 9 bases separating them.

Many counts were recorded for this clonotype. V is TRBV28 and J is TRBJ1-2; D is unresolved. There are 15 residues in the CDR3. Trimming cost V 6 bases and J 4 bases, with 18 bases left between them. Germline lookup yields CDR1 MDHEN and CDR2 SYDVKM. The CDR3 nucleotides are TGTGCCAGCAGCCGCCCTGGCAGAGACTTCTATGGCTACACCTTC. Translation: CASSRPGRDFYGYTF.

This clonotype occurred a few times. The chain is built from TRBV29-1 and TRBJ2-6; no reliable D call. Per the germline V gene, CDR1 is SQVTM and CDR2 is ANQGSEA. Between the trimmed V and J ends, which lost 8 bases and 0 bases, there was a span of 8 bases. The CDR3 has 13 residues. CDR3 bases: TGCAGCCCCCGGGTCTCTGGGGCCAACGTCCTGACTTTC. Translating gives CSPRVSGANVLTF.

The rearrangement joins TRBV19 to TRBJ1-2, with 8 bases identical to TRBD1. The CDR3 is 15 residues long. CDR1 and CDR2 (germline): LNHDA, SQIVND (reference sequence). Losses at the gene ends were 6 bases for V and 3 bases for J; bases not matched to a gene: 9. Here the CDR3 DNA reads TGTGCCAGTAGCCGGACGAGGGGACAGGACTATGGCTACACCTTC. Its translation: CASSRTRGQDYGYTF.

In this sample, this clonotype turned up many times. This chain connects TRBV14 to TRBJ2-5, with D hard to call. The CDR3 is made up of 13 amino acids. Per the germline V gene, CDR1 is SGHDN and CDR2 is FVKESK. V lost 3 bases to trimming and J lost 5 bases, with 10 bases between them. The CDR3 nucleotides are TGTGCCAGCAGCCATCAACGTCTGGAGACCCAGTACTTC. The encoded protein is CASSHQRLETQYF.

This clonotype has ten or more counts. The chain is built from TRBV10-3 and TRBJ2-7, with 7 bases matching TRBD2. Germline V gives CDR1 ENHRY, CDR2 SYGVKD. The CDR3 has 15 residues. V was clipped by 7 bases and J by 4 bases; unmatched bases: 13. As DNA, the CDR3 is TGTGCCATCACCCTCGGGCGCGGGAGAGGATACGAGCAGTACTTC. It yields the protein CAITLGRGRGYEQYF.

This chain links TRBV5-4 with TRBJ1-1; TRBD1 is a possible D gene (6 bases). Trimming pared 3 bases from V and 0 bases from J, leaving 12 bases between. Germline V gene sequence: CDR1 SGHNT, CDR2 YYREEE (reference sequence). This CDR3 is built from 15 residues. For the CDR3, the DNA is TGTGCCAGCAGCTCGACAGGCGGGATGAACACTGAAGCTTTCTTT. Translating it yields CASSSTGGMNTEAFF.

This chain connects TRBV7-9 to TRBJ1-2; no clear D gene. V was shortened by 6 bases and J by 8 bases, with 10 bases between the two germline ends. Germline V lookup: CDR1 SEHNR, CDR2 FQNEAQ (reference sequence). The CDR3 runs 11 residues. CDR3 protein: CASSRVVGYTF. The CDR3 DNA follows: TGTGCCAGCAGTAGGGTAGTCGGCTACACCTTC.

This clonotype was detected ten times or more. As DNA, the CDR3 is TGTGCCACCGAAACTAGCGGCTCCTACAATGAGCAGTTCTTC. This encodes CATETSGSYNEQFF. The rearrangement joins TRBV10-3 to TRBJ2-1, with 8 bases that match TRBD2. Trimming at V came to 10 bases and at J to 0 bases, leaving 5 bases not matched to a gene. This CDR3 region has 14 residues. Germline lookup yields CDR1 ENHRY and CDR2 SYGVKD.

The chain couples TRBV20-1 to TRBJ2-7; TRBD2 aligns across 9 bases. The CDR3 extends over 13 amino acids. Trimming took 1 base from V and 4 from J; bases not matched to a gene: 2. Germline loops: CDR1 DFQATT, CDR2 SNEGSKA (reference sequence). The CDR3 coding sequence is TGCAGTGCTAGAGCGAGCGGGGGGTACGAGCAGTACTTC. Translation gives CSARASGGYEQYF.

V usage is TRBV18 and J usage is TRBJ2-3, with TRBD2 as a possible D gene (5 bases). This CDR3 has 17 residues. The ends were cut back, 5 bases at V and 3 bases at J, with 21 bases in the middle. Germline V CDR1 and CDR2: KGHSH, LQKENI. CDR3 sequence (DNA): TGTGCCAGCTCAGCAGGTAAAGACGGGGTACGGACAGATACGCAGTATTTT. Protein: CASSAGKDGVRTDTQYF.

Ten or more counts support this clonotype. The chain uses TRBV6-2 or TRBV6-3 and TRBJ2-1, with no clear D. The ends were cut back, 2 bases at V and 10 bases at J, with 12 bases in the middle. CDR1 is MNHEY, CDR2 SVGEGT, per germline. This CDR3 contains 13 residues. CDR3 residues: CASSYQLSPEQFF. Written as DNA, the CDR3 is TGTGCCAGCAGTTACCAGCTGTCCCCCGAGCAGTTCTTC.